The source of this T cell receptor beta chain is a study of CXCR3-negative and CXCR3-positive naive CD8 T cells. Those CD8+ T cells considered naive were CD45RO-CCR7+CD27+CD95-. CDR3 length: 18 residues. Germline V gene data show CDR1 as SQVTM and CDR2 as ANQGSEA. TRB cDNA was prepared as libraries by UMI-labeled 5' RACE. TCRdb reanalyzed the 5' RACE reads and collapses them to one entry per CDR3 protein, without DNA. This table holds some 130,000 distinct CDR3 sequences. The clonotype was recovered from a human donor in good health. Some clones in this sample may be carry-over from other donors' samples. The material sequenced was naive CXCR3- CD8+ T cells from blood. The subset here: CD45RO-CCR7+CD27+CD95- naive CD8+ T cells lacking CXCR3 (TNR3-). The chain combines TRBV29-1 with TRBJ2-1; absent DNA, TCRdb's TRBD1 call cannot be checked. CDR3 amino acids: CSVEDLMDSLPGGDEQFF.